This T cell receptor beta chain was retrieved from a study of a mutant IDH1 vaccine in newly diagnosed glioma. Study in general: Of the patients given treatment, approximately 60% were male and 37.5% were female, and a mean age of about 40 years was recorded. Standard pretreatment was either radiotherapy, temozolomide, or, for most, radiochemotherapy with temozolomide. Findings and caveats of the study: Pseudoprogression seemed unlinked to shifts in top peripheral T cell clonotypes.

The protocol was immunoSEQ multiplex PCR, while the TCRdb copy is restricted to in-frame clones and leaves out a portion. The sample contains 99,000 or so clones, about 87% of which appear only once. To note about this clone: What it binds is not known.

This sample's time point: baseline, week 1 (first vaccination visit). Noted treatment: pre-vaccination baseline after standard-of-care therapy. Germline loops: CDR1 KGHSH, CDR2 LQKENI. The CDR3 runs 14 residues. Trimming took 6 bases from V and 1 from J, leaving 12 bases between them. The starting material was PBMCs, obtained from a glioma patient treated with radiotherapy, temozolomide or both. The J gene is TRBJ2-5, the V gene TRBV18; maybe TRBD1 (5 bases). The sequence was obtained from a woman between 45 and 65 years old with glioma. The CDR3 protein is CASSADSPQETQYF. CDR3 nucleotides: TGTGCCAGCTCGGCCGACAGTCCCCAAGAGACCCAGTACTTC.